A selection of T cell receptor beta chains follows, all from one sample in a study of blood T cell repertoires in COVID-19. Repertoires were generated with immunoSEQ multiplex PCR, while TCRdb's copy carries only in-frame clones and drops some. The sample carries under 85,000 clones, over 75% recorded once. The sample comprised peripheral blood. The source of these receptors is a man between 70 and 80 years old with acute or convalescent COVID-19. Both conserved end residues are part of each CDR3. Each record gives: D gene, V gene, clone size, J gene, CDR3 DNA, CDR3 protein. A D gene is named only where the DNA matches it firmly. Clone size is not always given. Where it is, it says once, few, many or a class for expanded clones.

D: -
V: TRBV19
size: -
J: TRBJ2-7
DNA: TGTGCCAGTAGGGCCGGAGCAGGGTTGGGCGAGCAGTACTTC
CDR3: CASRAGAGLGEQYF

D: TRBD1
V: TRBV5-4
size: once
J: TRBJ2-7
DNA: TGTGCCAGCAGTTCCGGGACAGGGAATTACGAGCAGTACTTC
CDR3: CASSSGTGNYEQYF

D: -
V: TRBV27
size: -
J: TRBJ1-2
DNA: TGTGCCAGCAGTTCGTTGAGCAAAGCTAACTATGGCTACACCTTC
CDR3: CASSSLSKANYGYTF

D: -
V: TRBV6-1
size: -
J: TRBJ2-3
DNA: TGTGCCAGCAGTGAATTCCCAGTCCTAGATACGCAGTATTTT
CDR3: CASSEFPVLDTQYF

D: TRBD1
V: TRBV19
size: once
J: TRBJ1-5
DNA: TGTGCCAGTAGTATCGAACAGGGGAGCAATCAGCCCCAGCATTTT
CDR3: CASSIEQGSNQPQHF

D: TRBD1
V: TRBV6-2/TRBV6-3
size: once
J: TRBJ1-5
DNA: TGTGCCAGCAGTTATAAGGACAGGGAGCCCCAGCATTTT
CDR3: CASSYKDREPQHF

D: TRBD1
V: TRBV24-1
size: -
J: TRBJ2-7
DNA: TGTGCCACCAGTGACACGGACGGGACAGACCCCTACGAGCAGTACTTC
CDR3: CATSDTDGTDPYEQYF

D: -
V: TRBV19
size: few
J: TRBJ1-5
DNA: TGTGCCAGTAGCTATAATAGCAATCAGCCCCAGCATTTT
CDR3: CASSYNSNQPQHF

D: -
V: TRBV19
size: -
J: TRBJ1-1
DNA: TGTGCCAGTAGTAACCAGGGGTTGGCGCCCGGGGCTTTCTTT
CDR3: CASSNQGLAPGAFF

D: -
V: TRBV5-6
size: -
J: TRBJ1-1
DNA: TGTGCCAGCAGCTTCGGCGCGAGGGAGGACACTGAAGCTTTCTTT
CDR3: CASSFGAREDTEAFF

D: TRBD1
V: TRBV19
size: -
J: TRBJ1-5
DNA: TGTGCCAGTAATCCACAGGGGGCGGGGGGTCAGCCCCAGCATTTT
CDR3: CASNPQGAGGQPQHF

D: -
V: TRBV21-1
size: -
J: TRBJ2-1
DNA: TGTGCCAGCAGCTTCGGACTAGCGGGAGAATTCTTC
CDR3: CASSFGLAGEFF